This T cell receptor beta chain was identified in a study of blood T cell repertoires in COVID-19. Study-level background: Sources were T cells, B-cell-depleted T cells, or PBMCs; the material itself was cDNA or gDNA.

This CDR3 has 12 residues. Germline V gene sequence: CDR1 SGHAT, CDR2 FQNNGV. V was shortened by 5 bases and J by 6 bases, with 9 bases between the two germline ends. In the authors' methods: Reference gene primer amplification gave estimated nucleated cell counts. The table came from immunoSEQ multiplex PCR; TCRdb's copy has only in-frame clones and leaves some out. For V, J and clone size, that table is used; D and trimming come from the DNA. The repertoire holds some 200,000 clones, with around 80% as singletons. The sample was peripheral blood. The TCR originated in a woman aged 60-75 years who had recovered from COVID-19. This sequence joins TRBV11-2 and TRBJ2-3; no clear D gene. The CDR3 DNA reads TGTGCCAGCAGCCCCGCGGCGGATACGCAGTATTTT. Amino acids: CASSPAADTQYF.